One and the same sample provided the 30 T cell receptor beta chains below, sequenced in a study of blood T cell repertoires in COVID-19. Method: immunoSEQ multiplex PCR; TCRdb's copy keeps in-frame clones and lacks some. The table shows around 180,000 clones, with 65% to 80% occurring only once. Input material: PBMCs or T cells enriched from blood (not recorded which). The receptors here all came from a woman in her fifties or sixties with acute COVID-19.

Details on this clone: This same CDR3 is encoded by further DNA sequences in the sample. V is TRBV6-1 and J is TRBJ1-2, with 9 bases lining up with TRBD1. The CDR3 covers 13 residues. V trimming: 3 bases; J trimming: 5 bases; junction bases outside the gene matches: 1. The germline V gene encodes CDR1 MNHNS and CDR2 SASEGT. This CDR3 reads CASSETGGYGYTF. Written as DNA, the CDR3 is TGTGCCAGCAGTGAGACAGGGGGGTATGGCTACACCTTC.

V is TRBV30 and J is TRBJ1-6; a possible D gene is TRBD1 (6 bases). The CDR3 contains 14 residues. Germline V gene sequence: CDR1 GTSNPN, CDR2 SVGIG (reference sequence). With 4 bases removed from V and 7 bases from J, the gap between germline ends came to 14 bases. In DNA, the CDR3 is TGTGCCTGGAACAGGGAAGTTAGCAATTCACCCCTCCACTTT. Translated, it gives CAWNREVSNSPLHF.

The CDR3 protein is CASSQEGLAGQETQYF. In DNA form, the CDR3 reads TGTGCCAGCAGCCAAGAAGGGCTAGCGGGGCAAGAGACCCAGTACTTC. This chain connects TRBV14 to TRBJ2-5; TRBD2 matches at 9 bases. Germline-derived CDR1 and CDR2 are SGHDN and FVKESK. The CDR3 is made up of 16 amino acids. The trim removed 0 bases at V and 2 bases at J, leaving 4 bases unmatched. The entire variable domain, with the rest obtained from reference TRBV14 and TRBJ2-5, is as follows: EAGVTQFPSHSVIEKGQTVTLRCDPISGHDNLYWYRRVMGKEIKFLLHFVKESKQDESGMPNNRFLAERTGGTYSTLKVQPAELEDSGVYFCASSQEGLAGQETQYFGPGTRLLVL.

This chain joins TRBV7-2 and TRBJ1-1, with TRBD1 as a possible D gene (5 bases). The CDR3 runs to 16 residues. The V end was cut by 4 bases, the J end by 4 bases, with 19 bases between. Germline assignment: CDR1 SGHTA and CDR2 FQGNSA. The CDR3 is CASSSGPRAGSTEAFF. The CDR3, as DNA: TGTGCCAGCAGCTCCGGGCCCAGGGCCGGGAGCACTGAAGCTTTCTTT.

The rearrangement joins TRBV6-6 to TRBJ2-7, with D maybe TRBD1 (7 bases). The germline gives CDR1 MNHNY, CDR2 SVGAGI (reference sequence). The CDR3 sequence is 17 residues long. The germline V and J ends were trimmed by 5 bases and 0 bases, with 20 bases remaining between them. The CDR3 reads CASSPNPRQGGSYEQYV. As DNA, the CDR3 is TGTGCCAGCAGTCCGAACCCGAGGCAGGGGGGCTCCTACGAGCAGTACGTC.

The chain links TRBV13 to TRBJ2-3; TRBD2 agrees at 12 bases. Per the germline V gene, CDR1 is PRHDT and CDR2 is FYEKMQ (reference sequence). V was pared by 4 bases and J by 6 bases, with 8 bases of the junction left unmatched. The CDR3 is 16 amino acids. The CDR3 DNA reads TGTGCCAGCAGCTCCCGACTAGCGGGGGCAGGGGATACGCAGTATTTT. Amino acids: CASSSRLAGAGDTQYF.

The chain recombines TRBV25-1 with TRBJ2-2; TRBD2 might be the D (6 bases). Trimming took off 3 bases at V and 2 bases at J, with 10 bases between the two ends. Germline CDR1 is MGHDK and CDR2 is SYGVNS. The CDR3 has 15 amino acids. The CDR3 region has the DNA TGTGCCAGCAGTGATAGGGACTTTAACACCGGGGAGCTGTTTTTT. Translation: CASSDRDFNTGELFF.

The count of this clone is one. The genes are TRBV6-4 and TRBJ2-2; 9 nucleotides agree with TRBD2. Unmatched junction bases numbered 5, after V lost 2 bases and J lost 1 base. CDR1 and CDR2 (germline): MRHNA, SNTAGT. CDR3 size: 17 residues. CDR3 in DNA: TGTGCCAGCAGTGACGCGTTTAGCGGGGGGAACACCGGGGAGCTGTTTTTT. Protein: CASSDAFSGGNTGELFF.

V usage is TRBV18 and J usage is TRBJ2-7; D may be TRBD1 (6 bases). CDR1 and CDR2 from the germline V gene are KGHSH and LQKENI. Between the trimmed V and J ends, which lost 6 bases and 3 bases, there was a span of 15 bases. The CDR3 runs to 14 residues. The CDR3 coding sequence is TGTGCCAGCTCGCCCGACAGGACAGTCTACGAGCAGTACGTC. Translated, it gives CASSPDRTVYEQYV.

To note about this clone: At the DNA level, this CDR3 is encoded by other sequences in the same sample as well. The genes are TRBV7-2 and TRBJ2-5, with 7 bases matching TRBD2. V shed 0 bases, J shed 5 bases, and the junction held 6 bases outside the gene matches. The CDR3 is made up of 15 amino acids. CDR1 is SGHTA, CDR2 FQGNSA, per germline. DNA for the CDR3: TGTGCCAGCAGCTTAGCGGCGGGGGTTCGGGAGACCCAGTACTTC. It translates to CASSLAAGVRETQYF. Based on the CDR3 plus reference TRBV7-2 and TRBJ2-5, the full variable domain is GAGVSQSPSNKVTEKGKDVELRCDPISGHTALYWYRQSLGQGLEFLIYFQGNSAPDKSGLPSDRFSAERTGGSVSTLTIQRTQQEDSAVYLCASSLAAGVRETQYFGPGTRLLVL.

This sequence joins TRBV30 and TRBJ2-5; 12 positions agree with TRBD2. CDR3 length: 15 residues. From germline, CDR1 is GTSNPN and CDR2 SVGIG (reference sequence). Trimming cost V 1 base and J 4 bases; bases outside gene matches: 4. In DNA, the CDR3 is TGTGCCTGGAGTGCATCTAGCGGGGGGGGAGAGACCCAGTACTTC. This gives the protein CAWSASSGGGETQYF.

The chain couples TRBV11-2 to TRBJ1-1, with D possibly matching TRBD1 (6 bases). In germline, CDR1 is SGHAT, CDR2 FQNNGV. The CDR3 extends over 15 amino acids. Trimming took 5 bases from V and 0 from J, leaving 13 bases between them. CDR3 in amino acids: CASSRQELVNTEAFF. The CDR3 bases are TGTGCCAGCAGCCGACAGGAGTTAGTGAACACTGAAGCTTTCTTT.

Points on this clone: The same CDR3 arises from other DNA sequences in this sample as well. The CDR3 DNA follows: TGTGCCAGCAGTCTAAACGGCTACACCTTC. This gives the protein CASSLNGYTF. The chain links TRBV12-3 or TRBV12-4 to TRBJ1-2, with D uncertain. This CDR3 region has 10 residues. Trimming removed 5 bases at V and 8 bases at J, with 6 bases between.

V is TRBV3-1 (or the pseudogene TRBV3-2) and J is TRBJ1-1; D remains ambiguous. V lost 4 bases, J lost 3 bases, and 9 bases lay in between. Germline V CDR1 and CDR2: LGHDT, YNNKEL (reference sequence). The CDR3 is 13 residues long. The chain's CDR3 is CASSRRGDTEAFF. CDR3 nucleotide sequence: TGTGCCAGCAGCCGACGCGGGGACACTGAAGCTTTCTTT.

The chain couples TRBV28 to TRBJ1-2, with D perhaps TRBD1 (5 bases). V lost 2 bases to trimming and J lost 13 bases, with 17 bases between them. The germline V gene has CDR1 MDHEN and CDR2 SYDVKM. This CDR3 comprises 13 residues. The CDR3 spells CASSLPIDSRCTF. The CDR3 nucleotides are TGTGCCAGCAGTTTACCTATCGACAGTAGATGCACCTTC.

V is TRBV28 and J is TRBJ2-7; the match to TRBD1 covers 8 bases. The germline gives CDR1 MDHEN, CDR2 SYDVKM. The CDR3 runs 13 residues. With 6 bases clipped from V and 6 bases from J, the junction kept 7 bases outside the gene matches. CDR3 sequence (DNA): TGTGCCAGCAGAGCGACAGGGGTTCGCGAGCAGTACGTC. Its translation: CASRATGVREQYV.

The CDR3 loop is CASSEGRGQGQRNEQFF. Here the CDR3 DNA reads TGTGCCAGCAGTGAAGGTCGGGGACAGGGGCAGCGTAATGAGCAGTTCTTC. The rearrangement uses TRBV6-1 and TRBJ2-1, with 10 positions matching TRBD1. This CDR3 spans 17 amino acids. Looked up from germline, CDR1 is MNHNS and CDR2 is SASEGT. V was clipped by 1 base and J by 7 bases; unmatched bases: 10.

The CDR3 protein is CATSDLRRGYNEQFF. The CDR3 nucleotides are TGTGCCACCAGTGATCTGAGAAGGGGCTACAATGAGCAGTTCTTC. The chain uses TRBV24-1 and TRBJ2-1; tentatively, D is TRBD1 (5 bases). Trimming left V 3 bases short and J 3 bases short, with 11 bases between. Per the germline V gene, CDR1 is KGHDR and CDR2 is SFDVKD. The CDR3 loop spans 15 amino acids.

The chain recombines TRBV6-5 with TRBJ2-3, with TRBD1 matching over 7 bases. Per the germline V gene, CDR1 is MNHEY and CDR2 is SVGAGI. J lost 4 bases, V lost 2 bases, and 6 bases had no gene match. The length of the CDR3 is 15 residues. The CDR3 bases are TGTGCCAGCAGTTACCGAGCCACAGGGGCAGATACGCAGTATTTT. Amino acids: CASSYRATGADTQYF.

The genes are TRBV28 and TRBJ1-4; D may be TRBD1 (6 bases). The CDR3 loop spans 14 amino acids. CDR1 and CDR2 from the germline V gene are MDHEN and SYDVKM. Trimming removed 6 bases from V and 0 bases from J, with 8 bases in between. The CDR3: CASSDRPTNEKLFF. DNA of the CDR3: TGTGCCAGCAGCGACAGGCCAACTAATGAAAAACTGTTTTTT. The full variable domain, completed using reference TRBV28 and TRBJ1-4, is DVKVTQSSRYLVKRTGEKVFLECVQDMDHENMFWYRQDPGLGLRLIYFSYDVKMKEKGDIPEGYSVSREKKERFSLILESASTNQTSMYLCASSDRPTNEKLFFGSGTQLSVL.

The chain is built from TRBV6-5 and TRBJ2-7, with D hard to call. V lost 5 bases, J lost 3 bases, and 2 bases lay in between. The CDR3 sequence is 10 residues long. Germline V lookup: CDR1 MNHEY, CDR2 SVGAGI. The CDR3 nucleotides read TGTGCCAGCAGTCACTACGAGCAGTACGTC. This encodes CASSHYEQYV.

This chain uses TRBV28 with TRBJ1-1, with TRBD1 matching over 7 bases. The CDR3 sequence is 14 residues long. Looked up from germline, CDR1 is MDHEN and CDR2 is SYDVKM. J was trimmed by 5 bases and V by 5 bases; bases with no gene match: 8. CDR3 in DNA: TGTGCCAGCAGTGGGTACAGGGGAAGGACTGAAGCTTTCTTT. As protein: CASSGYRGRTEAFF. The entire variable domain, with the rest obtained from reference TRBV28 and TRBJ1-1, is as follows: DVKVTQSSRYLVKRTGEKVFLECVQDMDHENMFWYRQDPGLGLRLIYFSYDVKMKEKGDIPEGYSVSREKKERFSLILESASTNQTSMYLCASSGYRGRTEAFFGQGTRLTVV.

The V and J genes are TRBV30 and TRBJ1-6; 7 bases are shared with TRBD1. This CDR3 is built from 15 residues. Per germline, CDR1 GTSNPN and CDR2 SVGIG (reference sequence). J gave up 7 bases and V 5 bases, and 11 bases lay outside the gene matches. CDR3 protein: CAWGPAGQSNSPLHF. In DNA form, the CDR3 reads TGTGCCTGGGGGCCTGCGGGACAGTCGAATTCACCCCTCCACTTT.

V and J are TRBV27 and TRBJ2-2, with TRBD2 as a possible D gene (6 bases). The CDR3 loop spans 17 amino acids. Germline CDR1 MNHEY, CDR2 SMNVEV (reference sequence). V gave up 1 base and J gave up 0 bases, with 12 bases separating them. CDR3 sequence reads: CASSLFPSGANTGELFF. In DNA, the CDR3 is TGTGCCAGCAGTTTATTCCCTTCGGGGGCGAACACCGGGGAGCTGTTTTTT.

The chain links TRBV2 to TRBJ1-5, with D perhaps matching TRBD1 (5 bases). Germline V gene lookup returns CDR1 SNHLY and CDR2 FYNNEI. V was clipped by 6 bases and J by 2 bases, with 17 bases between them. The CDR3 contains 16 residues. The chain's CDR3 is CASRGHRGVGNQPQHF. DNA for the CDR3: TGTGCCAGCAGGGGGCATCGGGGGGTTGGCAATCAGCCCCAGCATTTT.

V and J are TRBV4-2 and TRBJ2-1; TRBD2 agrees at 8 bases. The germline V gene encodes CDR1 LGHNA and CDR2 YNFKEQ. CDR3 length: 15 amino acids. Trimming removed 0 bases from V and 8 bases from J; junction bases left unmatched: 6. The CDR3 reads CASSQDPGGDDEQFF. CDR3 coding DNA: TGTGCCAGCAGCCAAGACCCCGGGGGGGACGATGAGCAGTTCTTC.

This clone was seen more than once but under ten times. The chain recombines TRBV24-1 with TRBJ2-2; D may be TRBD2 (5 bases). Germline lookup yields CDR1 KGHDR and CDR2 SFDVKD. There are 14 residues in the CDR3. V was pared by 3 bases and J by 1 base, with 5 bases between. In DNA, the CDR3 is TGTGCCACCAGTGATGGACTGAACACCGGGGAGCTGTTTTTT. Protein product: CATSDGLNTGELFF.

The chain carries TRBV13 and TRBJ1-1; 10 bases are shared with TRBD1. The CDR3 has 15 amino acids. V lost 6 bases to trimming and J lost 5 bases; unmatched junction nucleotides: 9. The germline V gene encodes CDR1 PRHDT and CDR2 FYEKMQ (reference sequence). The CDR3 sequence is CASRGLTGGETEAFF. The CDR3 DNA reads as TGTGCCAGCAGAGGGCTGACAGGGGGCGAGACTGAAGCTTTCTTT.

This chain uses TRBV27 with TRBJ1-2; 7 positions match TRBD1. The V gene end was trimmed by 4 bases and the J gene end by 1 base; junction bases not matched to a gene: 6. Germline V gene data show CDR1 as MNHEY and CDR2 as SMNVEV (reference sequence). CDR3 length: 15 amino acids. The CDR3 here is CASSSTGVLNYGYTF. The DNA for the CDR3 is TGTGCCAGCAGTTCCACAGGGGTTCTTAACTATGGCTACACCTTC.

This clone was seen a single time. The rearrangement uses TRBV9 and TRBJ2-1; a possible D gene is TRBD2 (5 bases). Germline values: CDR1 SGDLS, CDR2 YYNGEE. Trimming took 3 bases from V and 3 from J, leaving 13 bases between them. The CDR3 covers 15 residues. DNA of the CDR3: TGTGCCAGCAGCGGAGCGGAACTTGGCTACAATGAGCAGTTCTTC. It codes for CASSGAELGYNEQFF.